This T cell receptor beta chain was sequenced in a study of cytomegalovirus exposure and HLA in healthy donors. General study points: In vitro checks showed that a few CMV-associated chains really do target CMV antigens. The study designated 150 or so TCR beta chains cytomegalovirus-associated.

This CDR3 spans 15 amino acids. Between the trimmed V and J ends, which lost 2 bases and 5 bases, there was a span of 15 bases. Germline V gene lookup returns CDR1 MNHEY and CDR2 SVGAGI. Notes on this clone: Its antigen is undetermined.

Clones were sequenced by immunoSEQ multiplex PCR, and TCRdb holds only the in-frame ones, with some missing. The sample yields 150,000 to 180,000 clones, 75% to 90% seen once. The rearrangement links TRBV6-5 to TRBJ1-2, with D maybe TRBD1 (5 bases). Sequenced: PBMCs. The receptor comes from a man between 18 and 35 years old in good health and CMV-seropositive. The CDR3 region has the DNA TGTGCCAGCAGTTACGCGGGGCCCGCAGAATATGGCTACACCTTC. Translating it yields CASSYAGPAEYGYTF.